A single sample gave rise to the 9 T cell receptor beta chains below, sequenced in a study of T cell repertoires in cytomegalovirus infection. MiXCR, run by TCRdb on the reads, gives a single entry per CDR3 protein. Of 250,000 to 300,000 distinct CDR3 sequences listed, about 25% are singletons. The specimen sequenced was PBMCs. The receptor set was obtained from a human donor in good health (CMV status not recorded). Some clones in this sample may be carry-over from other donors' samples.

The chain carries TRBV10-3 and TRBJ1-6; D perhaps matches TRBD1 (5 bases). V gave up 0 bases and J gave up 8 bases, with 8 bases separating them. CDR1 is ENHRY and CDR2 is SYGVKD in the germline V gene. The CDR3 sequence is 14 residues long. The DNA for the CDR3 is TGTGCCATCAGTGAGTCGGGGACGGATTCACCCCTCCACTTT. Its translation: CAISESGTDSPLHF.

There are a few counts of this clonotype. This rearrangement joins TRBV30 to TRBJ1-1; D is unclear. Germline V CDR1 and CDR2: GTSNPN, SVGIG (reference sequence). The CDR3 has 13 residues. The V end was cut by 1 base, the J end by 4 bases, with 10 bases between. This CDR3 reads CAWSAYPSTEAFF. CDR3 sequence (DNA): TGTGCCTGGAGTGCCTATCCCAGCACTGAAGCTTTCTTT.

This clonotype was found a few times. This sequence joins TRBV28 and TRBJ1-2, with TRBD1 as a possible D gene (5 bases). This CDR3 is 12 amino acids long. V lost 8 bases, J lost 8 bases, and 15 bases lay in between. Germline CDR1 and CDR2: MDHEN and SYDVKM. CDR3 in amino acids: CASRRETGGYTF. In nucleotides, the CDR3 is TGTGCCAGCCGCAGGGAGACTGGCGGCTACACCTTC.

V usage is TRBV19 and J usage is TRBJ1-5; no reliable D call. Trimming removed 7 bases from V and 0 bases from J, with 7 bases in between. The CDR3 sequence is 13 residues long. Germline values: CDR1 LNHDA, CDR2 SQIVND (reference sequence). The CDR3 DNA reads TGTGCCAGTAAGAGTTATAGCAATCAGCCCCAGCATTTT. As protein: CASKSYSNQPQHF. The variable domain in full, with the rest retrieved from reference TRBV19 and TRBJ1-5, is DGGITQSPKYLFRKEGQNVTLSCEQNLNHDAMYWYRQDPGQGLRLIYYSQIVNDFQKGDIAEGYSVSREKKESFPLTVTSAQKNPTAFYLCASKSYSNQPQHFGDGTRLSIL.

This clonotype was observed a single time. This chain joins TRBV18 and TRBJ1-2; 12 bases match TRBD1. The germline CDR1 and CDR2 sequences are KGHSH and LQKENI. V shed 3 bases and J 6 bases; nucleotides not matched to a gene: 8. The CDR3 spans 16 residues. The CDR3 nucleotides are TGTGCCAGCTCACCCGGGACGGGACAGGGGGCGGATGGCTACACCTTC. Its protein product is CASSPGTGQGADGYTF.

Notes on this clonotype: A much more abundant neighbour one base away suggests this may be a read error. The rearrangement joins TRBV7-2 to TRBJ2-7; 7 positions agree with TRBD2. The V gene's germline CDR1 is SGHTA and CDR2 FQGNSA. Trimming at V came to 7 bases and at J to 0 bases, leaving 9 bases not matched to a gene. CDR3 length equals 15 residues. CDR3 region: CTSNRNGRSSYEQYF. In nucleotides, the CDR3 is TGTACCAGCAACCGCAACGGGAGGAGCTCCTACGAGCAGTACTTC.

In this sample, this clonotype turned up many times. This chain joins TRBV6-1 and TRBJ2-1, with D tentatively TRBD2 (6 bases). Germline CDR1 reads MNHNS; CDR2 reads SASEGT. The CDR3 runs to 14 residues. V was shortened by 8 bases and J by 4 bases, with 15 bases between the two germline ends. CDR3 bases: TGTGCCAGCTTTGCCGCGGGAAGGTACAATGAGCAGTTCTTC. It codes for CASFAAGRYNEQFF.

This chain joins TRBV28 and TRBJ2-3; D uncertain. This CDR3 region has 12 residues. V shed 6 bases and J shed 8 bases, with 12 bases lying between them. Per germline, CDR1 MDHEN and CDR2 SYDVKM. CDR3 sequence (DNA): TGTGCCAGCAGCCTTGAGAGGTCTACGCAGTATTTT. This translates into CASSLERSTQYF.

This CDR3 is CSATGVGDYEQYF. CDR3 nucleotide sequence: TGCAGTGCCACAGGGGTCGGGGACTACGAGCAGTACTTC. V gene TRBV20-1 combines with J gene TRBJ2-7; 7 bases line up with TRBD1. The length of the CDR3 is 13 residues. Germline V gene lookup returns CDR1 DFQATT and CDR2 SNEGSKA (reference sequence). V was pared by 6 bases and J by 3 bases, with 8 bases of the junction left unmatched.